The rows below give T cell receptor beta chains drawn from one sample of a study of blood T cell repertoires in COVID-19. Libraries were prepared by immunoSEQ multiplex PCR; TCRdb keeps only in-frame clonotypes and omits some of them. The table lists about 160,000 clones, 75% to 90% of them singletons, with around 6.1% in the top ten. The sample was peripheral blood. The source is a man older than 75 with acute or convalescent COVID-19. Both conserved end residues are trimmed from each CDR3.

TRBJ2-5,TRBV11-2,ASSLIAGRAETQY
TRBJ1-4,TRBV7-6,ASSTSPGNNEKLF
TRBJ2-5,TRBV15,ATSRDLWSGSQETQY
TRBJ1-6,TRBV5-8,ASSPRTGGNSPLH
TRBJ1-3,TRBV7-2,ASSGTGIAGNTIY
TRBJ1-6,TRBV28,ASSSGTESPLH
TRBJ1-4,TRBV4-1,ASSQLGAGTGLGEKLF
TRBJ2-1,TRBV11-2,ASSLGLAMGNEQF
TRBJ1-4,TRBV2,ASSGRDRGKREKLF
TRBJ1-5,TRBV3-1/TRBV3-2,ASSQTGNSNQPQH
TRBJ2-2,TRBV5-1,ASSLGGPDTGELF
TRBJ1-4,TRBV27,ASSLPGGGEKLF
TRBJ1-3,TRBV28,ASSLARTDSGNTIY
TRBJ1-1,TRBV3-1/TRBV3-2,ASSSLQVNTEAF
TRBJ2-2,TRBV9,ASSVDTWVAGATNTGELF
TRBJ2-5,TRBV30,AWGPGGSETQY
TRBJ2-2,TRBV2,ASRREGPGELF
TRBJ2-7,TRBV27,ASKRAGGGNEQY
TRBJ2-1,TRBV28,ASSSLLAGGLNEQF
TRBJ1-2,TRBV7-2,ASSLGGGNYGYT
TRBJ1-2,TRBV28,ASSQGAIGYT
TRBJ1-4,TRBV27,ASSPNVGQGEEKLF
TRBJ2-1,TRBV11-2,ASSLFGTSGRSPF